A selection of T cell receptor beta chains follows, all from one sample in a study of blood T cell repertoires in COVID-19. Repertoires were generated with immunoSEQ multiplex PCR, while TCRdb's copy carries only in-frame clones and drops some. In the table there are about 220,000 clones, roughly 82% of which are singletons. The sample was peripheral blood. These receptors were obtained from a woman in her seventies with acute or convalescent COVID-19. Each CDR3 is given with its conserved first and last residue. D genes are given only for firm matches. Not every row has a clone size; where given, it reads once, few, many or a size class.

>-|TRBJ1-2|-|TRBV7-6
TGTGCCAGCAGCTTAGGGGGGGGGAGCAACTATGGCTACACCTTC
CASSLGGGSNYGYTF
>-|TRBJ1-4|-|TRBV12-3/TRBV12-4
TGTGCCAGCAGTTTACAAACCCCTGGAGGACTGTTTTTT
CASSLQTPGGLFF
>TRBD1|TRBJ1-4|-|TRBV19
TGTGCCAGTAGTCCCGGGACAGGGGGTAATGAAAAACTGTTTTTT
CASSPGTGGNEKLFF
>-|TRBJ1-1|-|TRBV2
TGTGCCAGCAGTGAAGGGGCATTGGGCACTGAAGCTTTCTTT
CASSEGALGTEAFF
>-|TRBJ2-7|-|TRBV18
TGTGCCAGCTCACCTCCAGCGATCTACGAGCAGTACTTC
CASSPPAIYEQYF
>TRBD1|TRBJ1-1|-|TRBV7-2
TGTGCCAGCAGCTTAGGGACAGGGGTGATTTTAGGCACTGAAGCTTTCTTT
CASSLGTGVILGTEAFF
>-|TRBJ1-5|-|TRBV2
TGTGCCAGCACCCTGGGGGGGCACATCGGCAATCAGCCCCAGCATTTT
CASTLGGHIGNQPQHF
>-|TRBJ1-1|-|TRBV27
TGTGCCAGCAGCCGTATGACGAGGGCCGTAGGGACTGAAGCTTTCTTT
CASSRMTRAVGTEAFF
>-|TRBJ1-4|-|TRBV19
TGTGCCAGCTCCGAGAGATTTAATGAAAAACTGTTTTTT
CASSERFNEKLFF
>-|TRBJ2-2|few|TRBV10-1
TGCGCCAGCAGTGACCGGTTGAACACCGGGGAGCTGTTTTTT
CASSDRLNTGELFF